This entry is about one T cell receptor (beta chain). Original handling: Scientists estimated how many nucleated cells there were by amplifying reference gene primers. Clones were sequenced by immunoSEQ multiplex PCR, and TCRdb holds only the in-frame ones, with some missing. V and J calls and clone size are given by that table; D and trimming were obtained from the DNA. The sample consists of approximately 290,000 clones, 90% of them appearing once. The entry originates in a study of blood T cell repertoires in COVID-19. Study-wide background: Acute-phase and convalescent COVID-19 samples originated in the United States, Italy and Spain.

CDR3 length: 12 amino acids. The germline V and J ends were trimmed by 6 bases and 8 bases, with 11 bases remaining between them. The germline V gene encodes CDR1 ENHRY and CDR2 SYGVKD. Sequencing was done on a sample of PBMCs or T cells enriched from blood (not recorded which). The sequence derives from a woman in her twenties or thirties who had recovered from COVID-19. The chain combines TRBV10-3 with TRBJ2-1; D not resolved. The CDR3 nucleotides are TGTGCCATCAGGACTCCTACCGATGAGCAGTTCTTC. Its protein product is CAIRTPTDEQFF.